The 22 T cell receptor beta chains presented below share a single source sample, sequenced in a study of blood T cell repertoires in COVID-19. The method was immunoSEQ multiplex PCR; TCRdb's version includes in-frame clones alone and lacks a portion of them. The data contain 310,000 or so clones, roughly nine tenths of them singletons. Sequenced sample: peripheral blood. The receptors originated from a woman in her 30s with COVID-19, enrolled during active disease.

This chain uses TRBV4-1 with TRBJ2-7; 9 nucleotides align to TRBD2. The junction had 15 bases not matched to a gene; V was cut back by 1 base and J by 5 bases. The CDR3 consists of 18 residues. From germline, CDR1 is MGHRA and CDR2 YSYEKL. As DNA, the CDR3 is TGCGCCAGCAGCCAAGCACCCTTAAGCGGGAGGAGGCAGGACGAGCAGTACTTC. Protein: CASSQAPLSGRRQDEQYF.

The CDR3 DNA reads as TGTGCCAGCTCACCAATCTTTTCGGATGTGGGGCCCCCGACGTATACCCAGTACTTC. Translation gives CASSPIFSDVGPPTYTQYF. The V gene is TRBV18, the J gene TRBJ2-5; possibly TRBD1 for D (5 bases). Germline V gene sequence: CDR1 KGHSH, CDR2 LQKENI. V lost 2 bases to trimming and J lost 8 bases, with 30 bases between them. This CDR3 comprises 19 residues.

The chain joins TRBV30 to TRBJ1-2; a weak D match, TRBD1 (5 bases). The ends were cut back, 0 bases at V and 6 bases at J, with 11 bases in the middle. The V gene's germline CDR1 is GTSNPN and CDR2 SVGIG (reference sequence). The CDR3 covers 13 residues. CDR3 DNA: TGTGCCTGGAGTGTCCAGGGAAACAATGGCTACACCTTC. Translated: CAWSVQGNNGYTF.

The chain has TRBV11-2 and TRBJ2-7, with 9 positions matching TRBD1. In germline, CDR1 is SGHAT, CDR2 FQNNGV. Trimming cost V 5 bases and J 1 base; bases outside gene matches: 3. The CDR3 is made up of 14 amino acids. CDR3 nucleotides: TGTGCCAGCAGCCTGACAGGGGGTTCCTACGAGCAGTACTTC. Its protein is CASSLTGGSYEQYF.

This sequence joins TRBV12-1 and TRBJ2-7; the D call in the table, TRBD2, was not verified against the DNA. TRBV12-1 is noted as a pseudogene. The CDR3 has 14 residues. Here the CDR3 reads CASSFGLAAYEQYF. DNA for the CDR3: TGTGCCAGCAGCTTTGGACTAGCTGCGTACGAGCAGTACTTC.

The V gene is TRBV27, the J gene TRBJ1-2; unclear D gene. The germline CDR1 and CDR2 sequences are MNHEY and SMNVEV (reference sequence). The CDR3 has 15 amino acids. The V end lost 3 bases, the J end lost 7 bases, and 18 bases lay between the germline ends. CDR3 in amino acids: CASSLFPREDGGYTF. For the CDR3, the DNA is TGTGCCAGCAGTTTGTTCCCTCGGGAGGACGGTGGCTACACCTTC.

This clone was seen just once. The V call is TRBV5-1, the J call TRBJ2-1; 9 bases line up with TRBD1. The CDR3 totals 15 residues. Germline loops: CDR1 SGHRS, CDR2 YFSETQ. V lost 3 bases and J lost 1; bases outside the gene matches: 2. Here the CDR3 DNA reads TGCGCCAGCAGCTCGGACAGGGGTTCCTACAATGAGCAGTTCTTC. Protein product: CASSSDRGSYNEQFF.

The CDR3 reads CATSDLVGSGSFSTGELFF. The CDR3 DNA is TGTGCCACCAGTGATTTAGTGGGTAGCGGGAGTTTTAGCACCGGGGAGCTGTTTTTT. The genes are TRBV24-1 and TRBJ2-2; 9 bases match TRBD2. With 1 base clipped from V and 4 bases from J, the junction kept 12 bases outside the gene matches. The CDR3 runs 19 residues. CDR1 is KGHDR and CDR2 is SFDVKD in the germline V gene.

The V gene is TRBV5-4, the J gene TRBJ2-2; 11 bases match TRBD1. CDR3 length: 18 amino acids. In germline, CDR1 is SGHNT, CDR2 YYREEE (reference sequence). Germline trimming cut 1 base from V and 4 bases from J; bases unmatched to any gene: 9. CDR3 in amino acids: CASSLKLTGTGGTGELFF. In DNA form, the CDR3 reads TGTGCCAGCAGCTTGAAATTGACCGGGACAGGGGGCACCGGGGAGCTGTTTTTT.

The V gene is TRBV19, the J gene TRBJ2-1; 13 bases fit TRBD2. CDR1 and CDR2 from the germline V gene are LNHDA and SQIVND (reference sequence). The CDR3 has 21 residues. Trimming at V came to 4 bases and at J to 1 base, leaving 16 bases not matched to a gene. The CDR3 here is CASSTSPGLAGKTGSYNEQFF. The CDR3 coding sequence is TGTGCCAGTAGTACGAGCCCGGGACTAGCGGGAAAAACGGGGTCCTACAATGAGCAGTTCTTC.

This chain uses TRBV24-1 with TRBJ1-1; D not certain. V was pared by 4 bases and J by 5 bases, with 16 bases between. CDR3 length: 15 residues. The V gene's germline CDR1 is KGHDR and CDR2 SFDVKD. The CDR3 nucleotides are TGTGCCACCAGTGACCCAAGTTATCCCGGGACTGAAGCTTTCTTT. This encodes CATSDPSYPGTEAFF.

CDR3 sequence: CASREGSYNEQFF. The CDR3 DNA sequence: TGTGCCAGCAGAGAGGGTTCCTACAATGAGCAGTTCTTC. This rearrangement joins TRBV13 to TRBJ2-1; the D gene is possibly TRBD2 (5 bases). V was shortened by 6 bases and J by 1 base, with 7 bases between the two germline ends. CDR3 length: 13 amino acids. CDR1 is PRHDT, CDR2 FYEKMQ, per germline (reference sequence).

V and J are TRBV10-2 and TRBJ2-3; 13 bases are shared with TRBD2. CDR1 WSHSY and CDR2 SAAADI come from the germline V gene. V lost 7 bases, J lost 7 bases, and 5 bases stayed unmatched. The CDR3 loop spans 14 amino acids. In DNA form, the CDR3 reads TGCGCCAGCACCACTAGCGGGAGGGCTTATACGCAGTATTTT. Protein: CASTTSGRAYTQYF.

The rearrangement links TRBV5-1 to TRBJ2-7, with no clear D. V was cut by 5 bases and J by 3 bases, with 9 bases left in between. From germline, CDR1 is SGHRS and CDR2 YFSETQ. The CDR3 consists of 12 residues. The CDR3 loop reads CASRSGLYEQYF. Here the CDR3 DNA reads TGCGCCAGCAGATCGGGTCTCTACGAGCAGTACTTC.

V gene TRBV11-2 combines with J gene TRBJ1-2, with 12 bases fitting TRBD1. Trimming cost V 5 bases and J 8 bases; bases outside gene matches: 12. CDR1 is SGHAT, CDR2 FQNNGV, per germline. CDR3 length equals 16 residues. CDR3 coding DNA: TGTGCCAGCAGCCCTATGGAGGGACAGGGGGCTTGGGGCTACACCTTC. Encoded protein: CASSPMEGQGAWGYTF.

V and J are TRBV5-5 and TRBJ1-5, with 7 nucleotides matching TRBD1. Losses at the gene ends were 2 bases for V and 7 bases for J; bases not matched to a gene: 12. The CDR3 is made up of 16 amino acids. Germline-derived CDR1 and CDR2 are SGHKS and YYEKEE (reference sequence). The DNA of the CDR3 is TGTGCCAGCAGCTTCTCCGGGACAGTGGTTAGCCAGCCCCAGCATTTT. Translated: CASSFSGTVVSQPQHF.

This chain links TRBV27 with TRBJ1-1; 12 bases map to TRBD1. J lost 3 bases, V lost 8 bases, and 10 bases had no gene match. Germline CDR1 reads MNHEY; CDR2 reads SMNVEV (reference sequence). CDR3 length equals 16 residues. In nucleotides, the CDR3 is TGTGCCAGCGCTCCGGGACAGGGGGCTTGGTACACTGAAGCTTTCTTT. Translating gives CASAPGQGAWYTEAFF.

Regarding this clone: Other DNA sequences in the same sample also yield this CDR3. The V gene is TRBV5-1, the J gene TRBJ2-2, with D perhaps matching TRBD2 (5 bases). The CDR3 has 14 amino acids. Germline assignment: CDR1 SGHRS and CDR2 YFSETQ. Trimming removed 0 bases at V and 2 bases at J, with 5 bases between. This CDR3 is CASSLASNTGELFF. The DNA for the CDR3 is TGCGCCAGCAGCTTGGCTAGCAACACCGGGGAGCTGTTTTTT.

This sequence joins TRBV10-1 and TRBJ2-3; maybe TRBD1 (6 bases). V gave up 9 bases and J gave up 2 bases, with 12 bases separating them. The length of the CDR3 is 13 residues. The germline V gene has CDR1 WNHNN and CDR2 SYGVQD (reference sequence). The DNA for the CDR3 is TGCGCCAGACCGGGACACTACACAGATACGCAGTATTTT. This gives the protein CARPGHYTDTQYF.

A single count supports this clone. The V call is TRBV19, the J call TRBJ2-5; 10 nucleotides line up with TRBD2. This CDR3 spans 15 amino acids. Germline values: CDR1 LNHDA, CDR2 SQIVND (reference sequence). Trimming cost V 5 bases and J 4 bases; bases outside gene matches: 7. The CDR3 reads CASSVAGGPRETQYF. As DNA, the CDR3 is TGTGCCAGTAGTGTAGCGGGAGGTCCCAGAGAGACCCAGTACTTC.

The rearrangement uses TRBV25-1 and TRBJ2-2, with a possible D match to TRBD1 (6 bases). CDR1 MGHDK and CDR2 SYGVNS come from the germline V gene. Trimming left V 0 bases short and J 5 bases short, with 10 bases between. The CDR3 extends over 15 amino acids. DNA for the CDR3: TGTGCCAGCAGTGAATATCACAGGGAAACCGGGGAGCTGTTTTTT. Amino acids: CASSEYHRETGELFF.

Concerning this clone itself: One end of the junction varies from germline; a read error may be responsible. The CDR3 nucleotides read TGTGCCAGCTCTCAGGGACAGGGCTCTGAGGCTTTCTTT. This translates into CASSQGQGSEAFF. The V and J genes are TRBV18 and TRBJ1-1; TRBD1 matches at 9 bases. The CDR3 is made up of 13 amino acids. Germline-derived CDR1 and CDR2 are KGHSH and LQKENI.